Below, 10 T cell receptor beta chains from the same sample are listed, as sequenced in a study of circulating and synovial CD4+ cells in juvenile arthritis. Profiled with immunoSEQ multiplex PCR; TCRdb holds only in-frame clones, not every one. The table has tens of thousands of clones, approximately 94% seen once. The sample was CD4+ T cells from blood. The source of these receptors is a human donor with juvenile idiopathic arthritis.

V usage is TRBV7-2 and J usage is TRBJ2-7, with a possible D match to TRBD1 (6 bases). The germline gives CDR1 SGHTA, CDR2 FQGNSA. Trimming cost V 1 base and J 1 base, with 11 bases left between them. CDR3 length equals 15 residues. The CDR3 sequence is CASSLGQGPSYEQYF. The CDR3, as DNA: TGTGCCAGCAGCTTAGGTCAGGGGCCTTCCTACGAGCAGTACTTC.

V and J are TRBV19 and TRBJ1-5; D perhaps matches TRBD1 (5 bases). V shed 0 bases and J shed 1 base, with 10 bases lying between them. This CDR3 is built from 16 residues. Germline CDR1 reads LNHDA; CDR2 reads SQIVND (reference sequence). The CDR3 DNA sequence: TGTGCCAGTAGTATAGATGACAGAGGAAGCAATCAGCCCCAGCATTTT. Translating gives CASSIDDRGSNQPQHF.

This chain links TRBV11-3 with TRBJ1-6; D ambiguous. The V and J ends lost 1 base and 8 bases respectively, with 6 bases between them. The germline V gene encodes CDR1 SGHNT and CDR2 YENEEA. CDR3 size: 13 residues. CDR3 nucleotide sequence: TGTGCCAGCAGCTTAGGGAGGGATTCACCCCTCCACTTT. Amino acids: CASSLGRDSPLHF.

The rearrangement uses TRBV30 and TRBJ2-2, with 9 bases fitting TRBD1. This CDR3 has 16 residues. Germline V gene sequence: CDR1 GTSNPN, CDR2 SVGIG (reference sequence). J lost 5 bases, V lost 4 bases, and 11 bases had no gene match. The CDR3 sequence is CAWTQGAKILTGELFF. CDR3 in DNA: TGTGCCTGGACACAGGGGGCGAAAATCTTAACCGGGGAGCTGTTTTTT.

J is TRBJ1-1 and V is TRBV18; tentatively, D is TRBD1 (6 bases). The CDR3 runs 15 residues. Germline CDR1 KGHSH, CDR2 LQKENI. Trimming took 0 bases from V and 6 from J, leaving 14 bases between them. As DNA, the CDR3 is TGTGCCAGCTCACCACCCTCCAGGGGTTCGCCTGAAGCTTTCTTT. The encoded protein is CASSPPSRGSPEAFF.

This clone was recorded only once. V usage is TRBV5-1 and J usage is TRBJ1-1; D is perhaps TRBD1 (5 bases). The CDR3 totals 15 residues. V was shortened by 0 bases and J by 4 bases, with 13 bases between the two germline ends. Germline V gene lookup returns CDR1 SGHRS and CDR2 YFSETQ. CDR3 in amino acids: CASSLGGRWGTEAFF. CDR3 in DNA: TGCGCCAGCAGCTTGGGGGGCAGGTGGGGCACTGAAGCTTTCTTT.

The chain recombines TRBV27 with TRBJ2-7; 7 nucleotides line up with TRBD1. Trimming removed 6 bases from V and 2 bases from J; junction bases left unmatched: 13. CDR3 length: 16 amino acids. Germline V gives CDR1 MNHEY, CDR2 SMNVEV (reference sequence). CDR3 residues: CASSGTARPAPYEQYF. CDR3 in DNA: TGTGCCAGCAGCGGGACAGCCCGACCAGCGCCCTACGAGCAGTACTTC.

The chain joins TRBV7-3 to TRBJ1-1; weak D call: TRBD1 (6 bases). This CDR3 is 15 amino acids long. CDR1 is SGHTA and CDR2 is FQGTGA in the germline V gene. The germline V and J ends were trimmed by 2 bases and 4 bases, with 14 bases remaining between them. This CDR3 reads CASSLLSQGITEAFF. CDR3 coding DNA: TGTGCCAGCAGCTTACTCAGCCAGGGGATCACTGAAGCTTTCTTT.

CDR3 DNA sequence: TGTGCCAGCAGGATCGTAGGGACAGGGAACACTGAAGCTTTCTTT. Its protein product is CASRIVGTGNTEAFF. The chain has TRBV7-2 and TRBJ1-1; 8 bases map to TRBD1. The CDR3 loop spans 15 amino acids. The germline V gene has CDR1 SGHTA and CDR2 FQGNSA. V shed 6 bases and J 1 base; nucleotides not matched to a gene: 7.

The rearrangement joins TRBV7-9 to TRBJ2-5; D is undetermined. Germline CDR1 and CDR2: SEHNR and FQNEAQ (reference sequence). Trimming cost V 5 bases and J 5 bases, with 9 bases left between them. The CDR3 length is 12 residues. The CDR3, as DNA: TGTGCCAGCAGCCCTCTACAGGAGACCCAGTACTTC. It is translated as CASSPLQETQYF.